This T cell receptor beta chain was sequenced during a study of blood T cell repertoires in COVID-19. Study context: Acute and convalescent COVID-19 samples came from the United States, Italy and Spain. T cells, B-cell-depleted T cells, or PBMCs supplied cDNA or gDNA.

Study processing details: Amplifying reference gene primers gave estimates of nucleated cell counts. Assay used: immunoSEQ multiplex PCR; TCRdb lists only in-frame clones, some missing. The V and J calls and clone size come from that table; D and trimming were worked out from the DNA. In the table there are about 200,000 clones, approximately 84% of which are singletons. V lost 3 bases to trimming and J lost 4 bases, with 7 bases between them. The germline CDR1 and CDR2 sequences are SGHAT and FQNNGV. The CDR3 is made up of 13 amino acids. Sequenced material: peripheral blood. The V call is TRBV11-2, the J call TRBJ1-3; perhaps TRBD1 as D (5 bases). The receptor was isolated from a human donor with acute or convalescent COVID-19. The donor label of this sample is uncertain. The CDR3 DNA is TGTGCCAGCAGCTTCAAGGGGGGAAACACCATATATTTT. This gives the protein CASSFKGGNTIYF.